This is a list of T cell receptor beta chains from one sample in a study of T cell repertoires in cytomegalovirus infection. Each CDR3 protein gets one entry after TCRdb re-called the reads with MiXCR. The sample has about 340,000 distinct CDR3 sequences; just under 30% are singletons. These TCRs' antigens remain unknown. The sample in question was cultured PBMCs, obtained from culture after CMV antigen stimulation. The receptors here all came from a human donor in good health (CMV status not recorded). Some clones in this sample may be carry-over from other donors' samples. The CDR3 runs from the conserved cysteine through the conserved F or W. Fields, in order: D gene, J gene, V gene, clone size, CDR3 protein, CDR3 DNA. The D gene is left open where the match is weak. Size is omitted from some rows. Given values are once, few, many or a class for expanded clones.

D: TRBD1; J: TRBJ1-3; V: TRBV9; size: many; CDR3: CASSTTGVYGGNTIYF; DNA: TGTGCCAGCAGCACGACAGGGGTGTATGGTGGAAACACCATATATTTT
D: -; J: TRBJ2-7; V: TRBV29-1; size: -; CDR3: CSAAESSYEQYF; DNA: TGCAGCGCCGCAGAGAGCTCCTACGAGCAGTACTTC
D: -; J: TRBJ1-1; V: TRBV7-3; size: -; CDR3: CASSFGGTYTEAFF; DNA: TGTGCCAGCAGCTTCGGGGGCACCTACACTGAAGCTTTCTTT
D: -; J: TRBJ2-1; V: TRBV7-2; size: many; CDR3: CASSPRAGLNNEQFF; DNA: TGTGCCAGCAGCCCCAGGGCGGGGCTAAACAATGAGCAGTTCTTC
D: -; J: TRBJ2-3; V: TRBV12-5; size: -; CDR3: CASGSQPGRAFPDTQYF; DNA: TGTGCTAGTGGTTCCCAGCCGGGCAGGGCTTTCCCAGATACGCAGTATTTT
D: TRBD1; J: TRBJ2-7; V: TRBV12-3/TRBV12-4; size: -; CDR3: CASRGQGANEQYF; DNA: TGTGCCAGCAGGGGACAGGGGGCAAACGAGCAGTACTTC
D: -; J: TRBJ1-3; V: TRBV6-1; size: -; CDR3: CATATELGNTIYF; DNA: TGTGCCACCGCGACAGAGCTTGGAAACACCATATATTTT
D: -; J: TRBJ2-5; V: TRBV7-9; size: few; CDR3: CASSYRGGETQYF; DNA: TGTGCCAGCAGCTACAGGGGGGGAGAGACCCAGTACTTC
D: TRBD1; J: TRBJ1-1; V: TRBV7-8; size: many; CDR3: CASSSTGGRTEAFF; DNA: TGTGCCAGCAGCTCGACAGGGGGAAGAACTGAAGCTTTCTTT
D: TRBD2; J: TRBJ2-7; V: TRBV2; size: few; CDR3: CASSGGTSSYEQYF; DNA: TGTGCCAGCAGTGGAGGGACTAGTTCCTACGAGCAGTACTTC
D: -; J: TRBJ1-6; V: TRBV4-2; size: -; CDR3: CASSQDPSNSPLHF; DNA: TGTGCCAGCAGCCAAGATCCATCTAATTCACCCCTCCACTTT